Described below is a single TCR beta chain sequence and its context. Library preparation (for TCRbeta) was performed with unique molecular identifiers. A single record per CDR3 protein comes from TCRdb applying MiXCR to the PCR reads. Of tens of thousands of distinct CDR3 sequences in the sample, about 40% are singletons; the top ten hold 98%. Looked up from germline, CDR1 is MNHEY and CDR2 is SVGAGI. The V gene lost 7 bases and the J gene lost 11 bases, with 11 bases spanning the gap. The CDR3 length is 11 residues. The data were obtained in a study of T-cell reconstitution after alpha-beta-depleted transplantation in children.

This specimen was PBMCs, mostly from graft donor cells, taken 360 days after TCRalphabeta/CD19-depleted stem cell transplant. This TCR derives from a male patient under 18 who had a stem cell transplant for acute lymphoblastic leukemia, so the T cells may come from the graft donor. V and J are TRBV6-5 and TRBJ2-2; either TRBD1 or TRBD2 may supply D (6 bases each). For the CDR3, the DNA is TGTGCCAGCACCACGGGGGCCGAGCTGTTTTTT. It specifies CASTTGAELFF.